These 32 T cell receptor beta chains came from one sample sequenced in a study of OX40 agonist ivuxolimab in advanced cancers. TCRdb keeps only in-frame clones here, not all; method: immunoSEQ multiplex PCR. The sample contains 20,000 to 25,000 clones, roughly 91% of which appear only once. Sequenced here: CD4+ or CD8+ T cells sorted from blood, sampled in a trial of the OX40 agonist ivuxolimab. These receptors were taken from an adult with an advanced solid tumor such as melanoma, head and neck, liver or kidney cancer.

The CDR3 DNA is TGTGCTAGTGGTTTGGCCGGGACAGGGTTCCCTGAAGCTTTCTTT. It codes for CASGLAGTGFPEAFF. V is TRBV12-5 and J is TRBJ1-1, with 9 bases fitting TRBD1. V dropped 1 base and J dropped 6; count of bases not matched to a gene: 6. The CDR3 has 15 residues. Germline V lookup: CDR1 LGHNT, CDR2 FRNRAP.

The chain couples TRBV6-1 to TRBJ2-7; 7 bases fit TRBD1. The CDR3 totals 15 residues. J lost 3 bases, V lost 2 bases, and 7 bases had no gene match. Germline V CDR1 and CDR2: MNHNS, SASEGT. The CDR3 is CASSEKLGTVYEQYF. For the CDR3, the DNA is TGTGCCAGCAGTGAAAAATTGGGGACAGTCTACGAGCAGTACTTC.

V and J are TRBV5-1 and TRBJ1-4; D gene ambiguous. With 0 bases removed from V and 2 bases from J, the gap between germline ends came to 11 bases. CDR3 size: 16 residues. Germline CDR1 is SGHRS and CDR2 is YFSETQ. The CDR3 reads CASSLDAGTTNEKLFF. The DNA of the CDR3 is TGCGCCAGCAGCTTGGATGCGGGTACGACTAATGAAAAACTGTTTTTT.

V is TRBV19 and J is TRBJ2-1; weak D call: TRBD1 (6 bases). Germline values: CDR1 LNHDA, CDR2 SQIVND (reference sequence). V was pared by 5 bases and J by 7 bases, with 12 bases between. CDR3 length: 13 amino acids. The CDR3 sequence: CASSSGTINEQFF. The CDR3, as DNA: TGTGCCAGTAGTTCCGGGACAATTAATGAGCAGTTCTTC.

This sequence joins TRBV9 and TRBJ2-5, with D perhaps TRBD2 (6 bases). Germline V gives CDR1 SGDLS, CDR2 YYNGEE. The CDR3 contains 15 residues. Trimming removed 2 bases at V and 2 bases at J, with 13 bases between. CDR3 loop: CASSVSGTYQETQYF. CDR3 in DNA: TGTGCCAGCAGCGTTTCCGGGACTTATCAAGAGACCCAGTACTTC.

The chain couples TRBV7-2 to TRBJ2-7, with TRBD2 identical over 8 bases. Per the germline V gene, CDR1 is SGHTA and CDR2 is FQGNSA. J lost 4 bases, V lost 3 bases, and 8 bases had no gene match. The CDR3 is made up of 15 amino acids. CDR3 coding DNA: TGTGCCAGCAGCTTTTTTGCGGGAGGACCGTACGAGCAGTACTTC. Translating gives CASSFFAGGPYEQYF.

The chain is built from TRBV10-1 and TRBJ2-2, with D hard to call. V gave up 2 bases and J gave up 6 bases, with 7 bases separating them. This CDR3 has 13 residues. Germline CDR1 is WNHNN and CDR2 is SYGVQD (reference sequence). CDR3 sequence reads: CASSEGWAGELFF. The CDR3 DNA reads TGCGCCAGCAGTGAGGGGTGGGCCGGGGAGCTGTTTTTT.

In its sample, this clone was seen once. The genes are TRBV7-7 and TRBJ2-6; D is possibly TRBD2 (7 bases). Trimming left V 5 bases short and J 5 bases short, with 16 bases between. Germline CDR1 reads SSHAT; CDR2 reads FNYEAQ (reference sequence). CDR3 length: 16 amino acids. In nucleotides, the CDR3 is TGTGCCAGCAGCGAAGCGGGACAAAGTCGGGCCAACGTCCTGACTTTC. The encoded protein is CASSEAGQSRANVLTF.

The genes are TRBV27 and TRBJ2-2; a weak D match, TRBD1 (6 bases). Trimming took 3 bases from V and 6 from J, leaving 8 bases between them. CDR3 length: 13 amino acids. CDR1 is MNHEY, CDR2 SMNVEV, per germline (reference sequence). CDR3: CASSFEGAGELFF. In DNA form, the CDR3 reads TGTGCCAGCAGTTTCGAGGGGGCCGGGGAGCTGTTTTTT.

V gene TRBV7-9 combines with J gene TRBJ1-4; 8 nucleotides agree with TRBD1. Germline V lookup: CDR1 SEHNR, CDR2 FQNEAQ (reference sequence). The CDR3 is 15 residues long. The J segment lost 4 bases and the V segment lost 5 bases, leaving 6 bases of the junction unmatched. CDR3 loop: CASSPGGQVNEKLFF. The CDR3 coding sequence is TGTGCCAGCAGCCCCGGGGGACAGGTTAATGAAAAACTGTTTTTT. The variable domain in full, completed from reference TRBV7-9 and TRBJ1-4, reads DTGVSQNPRHKITKRGQNVTFRCDPISEHNRLYWYRQTLGQGPEFLTYFQNEAQLEKSRLLSDRFSAERPKGSFSTLEIQRTEQGDSAMYLCASSPGGQVNEKLFFGSGTQLSVL.

The rearrangement links TRBV7-6 to TRBJ2-1; 9 positions match TRBD2. There are 13 residues in the CDR3. The trim removed 6 bases at V and 9 bases at J, leaving 6 bases unmatched. Germline V CDR1 and CDR2: SGHVS, FNYEAQ. The CDR3 nucleotides read TGTGCCAGCAGGCCCGGGACTAGCTTTGAGCAGTTCTTC. Amino acid sequence: CASRPGTSFEQFF.

This rearrangement joins TRBV19 to TRBJ1-1; TRBD1 aligns across 8 bases. The V and J ends lost 8 bases and 6 bases, in that order; junction bases with no gene match: 8. This CDR3 is 13 amino acids long. Germline-derived CDR1 and CDR2 are LNHDA and SQIVND (reference sequence). The CDR3 sequence is CASQDRVKPEAFF. DNA of the CDR3: TGTGCCAGTCAGGACAGGGTTAAGCCTGAAGCTTTCTTT.

This sequence joins TRBV6-4 and TRBJ2-3; TRBD2 matches at 9 bases. Germline CDR1 MRHNA, CDR2 SNTAGT. This CDR3 region has 21 residues. The junction had 23 bases not matched to a gene; V was cut back by 0 bases and J by 7 bases. The CDR3 DNA is TGTGCCAGCAGTGACTCGGCGGCGGGGGGGGCCAACTATAGGAATAGGAATACGCAGTATTTT. It translates to CASSDSAAGGANYRNRNTQYF.

V gene TRBV7-9 combines with J gene TRBJ2-1, with 11 bases matching TRBD2. V gave up 3 bases and J gave up 6 bases; unmatched junction bases: 7. Per the germline V gene, CDR1 is SEHNR and CDR2 is FQNEAQ (reference sequence). The CDR3 spans 16 residues. The CDR3 coding sequence is TGTGCCAGCAGCTTCTTGACTAGCGGGGCAAGCAATGAGCAGTTCTTC. It specifies CASSFLTSGASNEQFF.

The CDR3 DNA sequence: TGTGCCAGCAGGGGCTGGGGAGGACGGCTGGGTTTGAACACTGAAGCTTTCTTT. Protein sequence: CASRGWGGRLGLNTEAFF. J is TRBJ1-1 and V is TRBV28; D is uncertain. The CDR3 runs 18 residues. Germline lookup yields CDR1 MDHEN and CDR2 SYDVKM. V was pared by 6 bases and J by 0 bases, with 23 bases between.

This chain connects TRBV5-1 to TRBJ1-1; 9 bases are a match to TRBD1. This CDR3 comprises 14 residues. The V and J ends lost 3 bases and 2 bases, in that order; junction bases with no gene match: 2. Per the germline V gene, CDR1 is SGHRS and CDR2 is YFSETQ. The CDR3 sequence is CASSWTGANTEAFF. CDR3 DNA: TGCGCCAGCAGCTGGACAGGGGCTAACACTGAAGCTTTCTTT.

V usage is TRBV6-5 and J usage is TRBJ2-1; D may be TRBD1 (6 bases). V lost 2 bases to trimming and J lost 0 bases, with 11 bases between them. Germline values: CDR1 MNHEY, CDR2 SVGAGI. CDR3 length equals 16 residues. The CDR3 region is CASSYDLQGSYNEQFF. CDR3 sequence (DNA): TGTGCCAGCAGTTACGATTTACAGGGCTCCTACAATGAGCAGTTCTTC.

V is TRBV9 and J is TRBJ2-3, with 10 bases matching TRBD2. Germline V gene sequence: CDR1 SGDLS, CDR2 YYNGEE. Unmatched junction bases numbered 3, after V lost 0 bases and J lost 5 bases. This CDR3 has 15 residues. The CDR3 reads CASSVALAGQDTQYF. Here the CDR3 DNA reads TGTGCCAGCAGCGTAGCACTAGCGGGGCAAGATACGCAGTATTTT.

This chain connects TRBV2 to TRBJ2-2; TRBD2 agrees at 14 bases. The J segment lost 7 bases and the V segment lost 8 bases, leaving 3 bases of the junction unmatched. Per the germline V gene, CDR1 is SNHLY and CDR2 is FYNNEI. The CDR3 is made up of 14 amino acids. CDR3: CASGTSGRIGELFF. The CDR3 region has the DNA TGTGCCAGCGGGACTAGCGGGAGAATCGGGGAGCTGTTTTTT.

CDR3 nucleotides: TGTGCCAGCATTCTTCCCTCGGGACACAAAGCTTTCTTT. It translates to CASILPSGHKAFF. The chain uses TRBV27 and TRBJ1-1; the D gene is possibly TRBD1 (6 bases). The CDR3 covers 13 residues. Germline V CDR1 and CDR2: MNHEY, SMNVEV (reference sequence). Trimming shortened V by 7 bases and J by 9 bases, and 18 bases separated the two germline ends.

CDR3 region: CASSLPSEYNEQFF. In DNA, the CDR3 is TGTGCCAGTAGCCTCCCTAGCGAGTACAATGAGCAGTTCTTC. The gene calls are TRBV19 and TRBJ2-1; TRBD2 might be the D (6 bases). CDR3 size: 14 residues. CDR1 is LNHDA, CDR2 SQIVND, per germline (reference sequence). Trimming removed 6 bases at V and 4 bases at J, with 13 bases between.

The chain recombines TRBV28 with TRBJ2-1; unclear D gene. V lost 3 bases and J 7 bases, leaving 7 bases between the germline ends. Germline values: CDR1 MDHEN, CDR2 SYDVKM. The CDR3 totals 12 residues. CDR3 loop: CASSLRWNEQFF. The CDR3 DNA is TGTGCCAGCAGTTTGAGGTGGAATGAGCAGTTCTTC. Based on the CDR3 plus reference TRBV28 and TRBJ2-1, the full variable domain is DVKVTQSSRYLVKRTGEKVFLECVQDMDHENMFWYRQDPGLGLRLIYFSYDVKMKEKGDIPEGYSVSREKKERFSLILESASTNQTSMYLCASSLRWNEQFFGPGTRLTVL.

The V gene is TRBV6-6, the J gene TRBJ1-1, with 9 bases identical to TRBD1. The CDR3 is 14 amino acids. Trimming cost V 6 bases and J 1 base; bases outside gene matches: 3. Germline CDR1 reads MNHNY; CDR2 reads SVGAGI (reference sequence). The CDR3 region is CASSGQGPNTEAFF. The CDR3 DNA reads as TGTGCCAGCAGCGGACAGGGGCCGAACACTGAAGCTTTCTTT.

This chain connects TRBV21-1 to TRBJ1-5; TRBD1, as called in the table, went unchecked against the DNA. TRBV21-1 is recorded as a pseudogene. This CDR3 has 19 residues. As DNA, the CDR3 is TGTGCCAGCAGCAAAAAATGGGGGGGGACAGGTTGTAGCAATCAGCCCCAGCATTTT. Its protein product is CASSKKWGGTGCSNQPQHF.

The V and J genes are TRBV29-1 and TRBJ2-7, with 8 positions matching TRBD2. V lost 2 bases, J lost 6 bases, and 6 bases stayed unmatched. CDR1 and CDR2 (germline): SQVTM, ANQGSEA. CDR3 size: 13 residues. The CDR3 loop is CSVEQRGNREQYF. The CDR3 coding sequence is TGCAGCGTTGAACAGCGGGGGAATCGCGAGCAGTACTTC.

This clone was counted between two and nine times. The chain couples TRBV28 to TRBJ2-1, with 9 bases aligning to TRBD1. This CDR3 is built from 16 residues. CDR1 MDHEN and CDR2 SYDVKM come from the germline V gene. The ends lost 7 bases at V and 1 base at J; junction bases unmatched: 8. CDR3 region: CASNPPGTGSYNEQFF. CDR3 in DNA: TGTGCCAGCAACCCTCCCGGGACAGGGTCCTACAATGAGCAGTTCTTC.

The chain couples TRBV6-1 to TRBJ1-2; maybe TRBD1 (5 bases). The germline V gene has CDR1 MNHNS and CDR2 SASEGT. Trimming took off 6 bases at V and 2 bases at J, with 7 bases between the two ends. This CDR3 contains 12 residues. This CDR3 reads CASRQENYGYTF. CDR3 bases: TGTGCCAGCAGACAGGAAAACTATGGCTACACCTTC.

The V and J genes are TRBV6-1 and TRBJ2-2; 8 nucleotides match TRBD2. The germline V gene has CDR1 MNHNS and CDR2 SASEGT. Unmatched junction bases numbered 7, after V lost 3 bases and J lost 4 bases. CDR3 length: 16 amino acids. The chain's CDR3 is CASSERAGAGTGELFF. CDR3 DNA sequence: TGTGCCAGCAGTGAGAGAGCGGGAGCAGGCACCGGGGAGCTGTTTTTT.

V gene TRBV27 combines with J gene TRBJ1-2; 7 bases align to TRBD1. The V gene end was trimmed by 5 bases and the J gene end by 2 bases; junction bases not matched to a gene: 2. This CDR3 contains 13 residues. The germline gives CDR1 MNHEY, CDR2 SMNVEV (reference sequence). DNA for the CDR3: TGTGCCAGCAGTCTACAGGGGAACTATGGCTACACCTTC. Its protein product is CASSLQGNYGYTF.

This chain joins TRBV18 and TRBJ1-2; D gene ambiguous. The V end lost 4 bases, the J end lost 3 bases, and 12 bases lay between the germline ends. Per the germline V gene, CDR1 is KGHSH and CDR2 is LQKENI. The CDR3 is 14 amino acids. The CDR3 DNA follows: TGTGCCAGCTCACTTTTAACCGATGACTATGGCTACACCTTC. It specifies CASSLLTDDYGYTF.

V is TRBV2 and J is TRBJ2-1, with 14 bases identical to TRBD2. Germline loops: CDR1 SNHLY, CDR2 FYNNEI. J was trimmed by 1 base and V by 11 bases; bases with no gene match: 10. The CDR3 loop spans 17 amino acids. CDR3 in amino acids: CAVPGLAGEGSYNEQFF. The CDR3 region has the DNA TGTGCCGTCCCGGGACTAGCGGGGGAGGGGTCCTACAATGAGCAGTTCTTC.

The chain recombines TRBV10-2 with TRBJ2-5; 7 bases line up with TRBD2. With V trimmed by 3 bases and J by 2 bases, 9 bases remained unmatched. This CDR3 is 16 amino acids long. Germline assignment: CDR1 WSHSY and CDR2 SAAADI. For the CDR3, the DNA is TGCGCCAGCAGTGAAAGAAGGCAGGGAGGGCAAGAGACCCAGTACTTC. It is translated as CASSERRQGGQETQYF.